The rows below give T cell receptor beta chains drawn from one sample of a study of T cells after yellow fever vaccination. TCRdb used MiXCR to reprocess the 5' RACE reads, holding one entry per CDR3 protein. The data show approximately 610,000 distinct CDR3 sequences, 17% seen once. Sample: PBMCs, taken around 5 days after the first yellow fever vaccination. The source of these receptors is a man aged 18 to 30 who received the YFV17D yellow fever vaccine. CDR3s include the opening cysteine and the closing phenylalanine or tryptophan. A D gene is named only where the DNA matches it firmly. A row's size may be missing; if present it is once, few, many or a size class.

d_gene	abundance	j_gene	v_gene	CDR3aa	CDR3nt
TRBD2	-	TRBJ2-5	TRBV20-1	CSATTSGPGETQYF	TGCAGTGCTACCACTAGCGGGCCGGGAGAGACCCAGTACTTC
TRBD2	-	TRBJ2-1	TRBV5-1	CASSLWTSGGSYNEQFF	TGCGCCAGCAGCCTCTGGACTAGCGGGGGCTCCTACAATGAGCAGTTCTTC
-	-	TRBJ2-5	TRBV5-5	CASSLSLQGPETQYF	TGTGCCAGCAGCTTGAGTTTACAGGGACCGGAGACCCAGTACTTC
-	-	TRBJ1-1	TRBV10-3	CAIGYGVSSEAFF	TGTGCCATCGGCTATGGGGTCTCGTCTGAAGCTTTCTTT
-	few	TRBJ2-7	TRBV12-3/TRBV12-4	CATSRGGPYEQYF	TGTGCCACCTCAAGGGGGGGACCCTACGAGCAGTACTTC
-	few	TRBJ2-2	TRBV5-1	CASSLNNGGLAGELFF	TGCGCCAGCAGCTTGAATAACGGGGGGCTGGCCGGGGAGCTGTTTTTT
-	many	TRBJ2-3	TRBV27	CASSLLGGTSTDTQYF	TGTGCCAGCAGTTTACTAGGCGGAACTAGCACAGATACGCAGTATTTT
TRBD1	once	TRBJ2-5	TRBV7-8	CASRIRTGFLETQYF	TGTGCCAGCAGGATACGGACAGGTTTCTTGGAGACCCAGTACTTC
TRBD2	few	TRBJ2-3	TRBV15	CATSANRGGPASGEDTQYF	TGTGCCACCAGCGCAAATAGAGGTGGTCCGGCTAGCGGGGAAGATACGCAGTATTTT
TRBD1	-	TRBJ2-1	TRBV12-3/TRBV12-4	CASRQTGGRDNEQFF	TGTGCCAGCAGACAGACAGGGGGCAGGGACAATGAGCAGTTCTTC
TRBD1	many	TRBJ1-6	TRBV7-9	CASSRGQANSPLHF	TGTGCCAGCAGCCGCGGACAGGCTAATTCACCCCTCCACTTT
-	-	TRBJ1-1	TRBV27	CASHHNRDTEAFF	TGTGCCAGCCACCATAACAGGGACACTGAAGCTTTCTTT
-	-	TRBJ1-2	TRBV7-9	CASSLDVRGNYGYTF	TGTGCCAGCAGCCTTGACGTGAGGGGAAACTATGGCTACACCTTC
-	few	TRBJ1-5	TRBV20-1	CSARGDHFYSNQPQHF	TGCAGTGCTAGAGGTGACCATTTTTATAGCAATCAGCCCCAGCATTTT
-	few	TRBJ1-1	TRBV7-9	CASSKGYGTEAFF	TGTGCCAGCAGCAAGGGGTACGGCACTGAAGCTTTCTTT
TRBD2	few	TRBJ2-3	TRBV5-1	CASRPGLAGGDTQYF	TGCGCCAGCAGACCGGGACTAGCGGGCGGAGATACGCAGTATTTT
-	-	TRBJ1-2	TRBV6-1	CASSEASFEVDYTF	TGTGCCAGCAGTGAGGCGAGCTTTGAGGTGGACTACACCTTC
-	-	TRBJ1-5	TRBV7-8	CASSLAYGGQPQHF	TGTGCCAGCAGCTTAGCGTATGGGGGACAGCCCCAGCATTTT
TRBD1	few	TRBJ1-4	TRBV7-6	CASGDQGQGNEKLFF	TGTGCCAGCGGCGACCAAGGACAGGGAAATGAAAAACTGTTTTTT
-	few	TRBJ2-5	TRBV4-2	CASSPQDGGGQETQYF	TGTGCCAGCAGCCCCCAGGACGGGGGAGGCCAAGAGACCCAGTACTTC
TRBD1	few	TRBJ1-2	TRBV5-4	CASSLDREVYTF	TGTGCCAGCAGCCTCGACAGGGAGGTCTACACCTTC
-	few	TRBJ1-3	TRBV12-3/TRBV12-4	CASSLGLGGNTIYF	TGTGCCAGCAGTTTAGGGTTGGGAGGAAACACCATATATTTT
-	-	TRBJ1-6	TRBV7-9	CASSSGQSPLHF	TGTGCCAGCAGCTCAGGGCAATCACCCCTCCACTTT
-	few	TRBJ2-3	TRBV5-4	CASSLGVLSTDTQYF	TGTGCCAGCAGCTTAGGCGTCCTTAGCACAGATACGCAGTATTTT